This passage covers 20 T cell receptor beta chains from one sample sequenced in a study of PD-1 blockade in classical Hodgkin lymphoma. Time point noted: cycle 4 day 1 (C4D1), after 5 to 7 weeks of nivolumab. Each and every patient relapsed after autologous stem cell transplantation, and patients got differing brentuximab vedotin exposure. Investigators isolated CD4+ T cells from thawed PBMCs through magnetic negative selection. Some clones are missing from TCRdb's copy, which holds only in-frame ones; the method was immunoSEQ multiplex PCR. The data hold fewer than 35,000 clones, with about 85% observed a single time. The material was CD4+ T cells from blood, obtained before the fourth cycle of nivolumab. The receptors stem from a human donor with classical Hodgkin lymphoma.

This clone was seen a single time. This chain joins TRBV19 and TRBJ1-4; 8 nucleotides agree with TRBD1. Germline lookup yields CDR1 LNHDA and CDR2 SQIVND (reference sequence). The ends lost 4 bases at V and 4 bases at J; junction bases unmatched: 2. This CDR3 is 14 amino acids long. The CDR3 nucleotides are TGTGCCAGTAGTAGGACAGGGAATAATGAAAAACTGTTTTTT. Protein sequence: CASSRTGNNEKLFF. The full variable domain, its missing parts supplied by reference TRBV19 and TRBJ1-4, is DGGITQSPKYLFRKEGQNVTLSCEQNLNHDAMYWYRQDPGQGLRLIYYSQIVNDFQKGDIAEGYSVSREKKESFPLTVTSAQKNPTAFYLCASSRTGNNEKLFFGSGTQLSVL.

This chain uses TRBV5-6 with TRBJ2-7; D uncertain. The germline CDR1 and CDR2 sequences are SGHDT and YYEEEE. V lost 7 bases, J lost 0 bases, and 11 bases lay in between. The CDR3 covers 13 residues. The DNA of the CDR3 is TGTGCCAGCCTCCAACATGGCTCCTACGAGCAGTACTTC. Its protein is CASLQHGSYEQYF.

The chain combines TRBV5-8 with TRBJ2-1; D is ambiguous. The CDR3 covers 15 residues. Trimming pared 2 bases from V and 5 bases from J, leaving 14 bases between. Germline V CDR1 and CDR2: SGHTS, YDEGEE. The CDR3: CASSFRPPKDNEQFF. The CDR3 bases are TGTGCCAGCAGCTTCCGTCCCCCAAAGGACAATGAGCAGTTCTTC.

The chain uses TRBV10-1 and TRBJ1-1, with D tentatively TRBD1 (5 bases). Germline V CDR1 and CDR2: WNHNN, SYGVQD (reference sequence). The V end was cut by 0 bases, the J end by 0 bases, with 14 bases between. This CDR3 has 17 amino acids. The CDR3: CASSESGRGSMNTEAFF. DNA for the CDR3: TGCGCCAGCAGTGAGTCGGGTAGGGGCTCGATGAACACTGAAGCTTTCTTT.

The rearrangement uses TRBV6-5 and TRBJ1-2; possibly TRBD1 for D (6 bases). The CDR3 is made up of 15 amino acids. Germline V lookup: CDR1 MNHEY, CDR2 SVGAGI. DNA of the CDR3: TGTGAGCACAGGGCCACCGCTGCCCGGAGCTATGGCTACACCTTC. Amino acid sequence: CEHRATAARSYGYTF.

The chain recombines TRBV7-2 with TRBJ2-7, with 8 bases that match TRBD1. Unmatched junction bases numbered 17, after V lost 5 bases and J lost 5 bases. This CDR3 has 17 residues. Germline CDR1 is SGHTA and CDR2 is FQGNSA. The CDR3 protein is CASSPLRTGFVSDEQYF. CDR3 DNA sequence: TGTGCCAGCAGCCCCCTCCGGACAGGGTTCGTTTCTGACGAGCAGTACTTC. Full variable domain (rest looked up from reference TRBV7-2 and TRBJ2-7): GAGVSQSPSNKVTEKGKDVELRCDPISGHTALYWYRQSLGQGLEFLIYFQGNSAPDKSGLPSDRFSAERTGGSVSTLTIQRTQQEDSAVYLCASSPLRTGFVSDEQYFGPGTRLTVT.

This rearrangement joins TRBV28 to TRBJ2-3, with 8 nucleotides matching TRBD2. Looked up from germline, CDR1 is MDHEN and CDR2 is SYDVKM. V lost 5 bases and J lost 4; bases outside the gene matches: 8. The CDR3 runs to 15 residues. This chain's CDR3 is CASSRTGTRADTQYF. The CDR3, as DNA: TGTGCCAGCAGTCGTACCGGGACTAGGGCAGATACGCAGTATTTT.

The genes are TRBV7-8 and TRBJ2-2; 8 bases align to TRBD1. The CDR3 sequence is 15 residues long. J was trimmed by 1 base and V by 6 bases; bases with no gene match: 4. In germline, CDR1 is SGHVS, CDR2 FQNEAQ. The CDR3 sequence is CASSSGTGNTGELFF. DNA for the CDR3: TGTGCCAGCAGTTCCGGGACAGGGAACACCGGGGAGCTGTTTTTT.

V usage is TRBV4-2 and J usage is TRBJ2-3; D is tentatively TRBD1 or TRBD2 (6 bases each). V was cut by 2 bases and J by 5 bases, with 17 bases left in between. CDR3 size: 16 residues. From germline, CDR1 is LGHNA and CDR2 YNFKEQ. The CDR3 here is CASSQLGRGGLDTQYF. Written as DNA, the CDR3 is TGTGCCAGCAGCCAACTCGGCAGGGGAGGTTTAGATACGCAGTATTTT.

V usage is TRBV15 and J usage is TRBJ2-5; no firm D call. There are 14 residues in the CDR3. Germline V CDR1 and CDR2: LNHNV, YYDKDF (reference sequence). The V end was cut by 5 bases, the J end by 7 bases, with 17 bases between. The CDR3: CATSDPTGLLTQYF. In DNA form, the CDR3 reads TGTGCCACCAGCGATCCGACGGGTTTGTTGACCCAGTACTTC.

The genes are TRBV6-1 and TRBJ1-1, with 7 bases lining up with TRBD1. The CDR3 runs 13 residues. The V gene end was trimmed by 4 bases and the J gene end by 7 bases; junction bases not matched to a gene: 6. CDR1 MNHNS and CDR2 SASEGT come from the germline V gene. CDR3 coding DNA: TGTGCCAGCAGTGCGATCCGGGACAGTGAAGCTTTCTTT. Translation: CASSAIRDSEAFF.

This chain joins TRBV6-5 and TRBJ2-3; the match to TRBD2 covers 8 bases. V was clipped by 6 bases and J by 5 bases; unmatched bases: 7. Germline CDR1 is MNHEY and CDR2 is SVGAGI. The CDR3 is made up of 14 amino acids. The CDR3 spells CASRVAGGLDTQYF. The CDR3 DNA follows: TGTGCCAGCAGAGTTGCGGGAGGTTTAGATACGCAGTATTTT.

Note on this clone: The sample contains more than one DNA sequence encoding this CDR3. The rearrangement links TRBV28 to TRBJ1-1, with D unclear. Deletions cut 3 bases from V and 1 base from J, with 3 bases between. The germline CDR1 and CDR2 sequences are MDHEN and SYDVKM. The CDR3 length is 12 residues. DNA of the CDR3: TGTGCCAGCAGTTTGCGGAACACTGAAGCTTTCTTT. Protein sequence: CASSLRNTEAFF.

The chain is built from TRBV15 and TRBJ1-1; tentatively, D is TRBD1 (5 bases). Trimming pared 7 bases from V and 1 base from J, leaving 13 bases between. Germline loops: CDR1 LNHNV, CDR2 YYDKDF (reference sequence). There are 14 residues in the CDR3. The CDR3 is CATNGGHTNTEAFF. CDR3 coding DNA: TGTGCCACCAATGGTGGACATACGAACACTGAAGCTTTCTTT.

V is TRBV20-1 and J is TRBJ1-2; D possibly corresponds to TRBD1 (6 bases). The CDR3 has 11 residues. Per germline, CDR1 DFQATT and CDR2 SNEGSKA (reference sequence). CDR3 nucleotide sequence: TGCAGACCCGAGGGGGAATATGGCTACACCTTC. As protein: CRPEGEYGYTF.

V gene TRBV6-5 combines with J gene TRBJ2-7; D may be TRBD1 (5 bases). V was trimmed by 2 bases and J by 0 bases, leaving 5 bases between them. Germline lookup yields CDR1 MNHEY and CDR2 SVGAGI. The CDR3 spans 13 residues. This CDR3 reads CASSYQGSYEQYF. Written as DNA, the CDR3 is TGTGCCAGCAGTTACCAGGGCTCCTACGAGCAGTACTTC.

V is TRBV7-9 and J is TRBJ1-1, with a possible D match to TRBD1 (5 bases). The V end lost 6 bases, the J end lost 1 base, and 18 bases lay between the germline ends. This CDR3 region has 16 residues. The germline V gene has CDR1 SEHNR and CDR2 FQNEAQ (reference sequence). This chain's CDR3 is CASRPKWRQSNTEAFF. For the CDR3, the DNA is TGTGCCAGCAGACCAAAGTGGAGACAGTCGAACACTGAAGCTTTCTTT. Full variable domain (rest looked up from reference TRBV7-9 and TRBJ1-1): DTGVSQNPRHKITKRGQNVTFRCDPISEHNRLYWYRQTLGQGPEFLTYFQNEAQLEKSRLLSDRFSAERPKGSFSTLEIQRTEQGDSAMYLCASRPKWRQSNTEAFFGQGTRLTVV.

The gene calls are TRBV2 and TRBJ2-5, with 14 positions matching TRBD2. Germline assignment: CDR1 SNHLY and CDR2 FYNNEI. This CDR3 region has 13 residues. After removal of 6 bases from V and 11 bases from J, the junction contained 5 bases not matched to a gene. The chain's CDR3 is CASSVGLAGEQYF. In DNA, the CDR3 is TGTGCCAGCAGCGTGGGACTAGCGGGGGAGCAGTACTTC.

The genes are TRBV25-1 and TRBJ1-6; the D gene is possibly TRBD1 (5 bases). CDR1 is MGHDK, CDR2 SYGVNS, per germline. The germline V and J ends were trimmed by 5 bases and 7 bases, with 12 bases remaining between them. CDR3 length equals 14 residues. CDR3: CASSSRGPNSPLHF. The CDR3, as DNA: TGTGCCAGCAGTTCCCGGGGCCCAAATTCACCCCTCCACTTT.

This clone was seen a handful of times. This chain joins TRBV28 and TRBJ1-5; D gene ambiguous. The V end was cut by 3 bases, the J end by 6 bases, with 9 bases between. The V gene's germline CDR1 is MDHEN and CDR2 SYDVKM. CDR3 size: 13 residues. The DNA of the CDR3 is TGTGCCAGCAGTTTCTCGGGAAGTCAGCCCCAGCATTTT. Translation: CASSFSGSQPQHF.